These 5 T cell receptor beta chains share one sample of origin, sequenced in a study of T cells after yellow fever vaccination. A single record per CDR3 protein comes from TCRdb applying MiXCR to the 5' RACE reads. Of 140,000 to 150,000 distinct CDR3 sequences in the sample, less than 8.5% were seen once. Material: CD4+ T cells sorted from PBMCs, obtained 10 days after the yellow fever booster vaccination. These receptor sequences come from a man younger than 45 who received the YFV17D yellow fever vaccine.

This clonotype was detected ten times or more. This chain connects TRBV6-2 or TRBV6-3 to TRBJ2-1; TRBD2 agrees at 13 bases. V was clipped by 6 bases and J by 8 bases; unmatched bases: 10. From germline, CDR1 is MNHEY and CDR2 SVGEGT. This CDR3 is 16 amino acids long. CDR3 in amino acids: CASSSRTSGSQDEQFF. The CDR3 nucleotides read TGTGCCAGCAGCTCTAGGACTAGCGGGAGTCAAGATGAGCAGTTCTTC.

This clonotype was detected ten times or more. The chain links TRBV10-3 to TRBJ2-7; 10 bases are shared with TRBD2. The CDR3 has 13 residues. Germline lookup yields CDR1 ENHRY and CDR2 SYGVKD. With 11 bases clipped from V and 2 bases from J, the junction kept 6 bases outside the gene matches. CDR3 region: CAANSGRTYEQYF. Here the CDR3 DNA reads TGTGCCGCTAATAGCGGGAGGACCTACGAGCAGTACTTC.

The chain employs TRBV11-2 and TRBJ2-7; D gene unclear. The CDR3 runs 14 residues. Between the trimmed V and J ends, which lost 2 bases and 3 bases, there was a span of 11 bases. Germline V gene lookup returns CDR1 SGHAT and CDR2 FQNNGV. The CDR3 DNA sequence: TGTGCCAGCAGCTTAACCGACGGGCACTACGAGCAGTACTTC. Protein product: CASSLTDGHYEQYF.

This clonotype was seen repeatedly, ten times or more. The DNA for the CDR3 is TGTGCCAGCAGCTTTCGGGGGGATCCCACAGATACGCAGTATTTT. Amino acid sequence: CASSFRGDPTDTQYF. This chain links TRBV7-9 with TRBJ2-3, with 7 bases matching TRBD2. This CDR3 has 15 amino acids. V dropped 3 bases and J dropped 2; count of bases not matched to a gene: 5. Germline values: CDR1 SEHNR, CDR2 FQNEAQ (reference sequence).

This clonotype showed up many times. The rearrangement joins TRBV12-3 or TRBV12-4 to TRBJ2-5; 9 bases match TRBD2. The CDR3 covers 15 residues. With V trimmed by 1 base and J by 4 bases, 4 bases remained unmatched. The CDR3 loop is CASSLGAGGGETQYF. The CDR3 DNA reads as TGTGCCAGCAGTTTAGGGGCGGGAGGGGGAGAGACCCAGTACTTC.